The next 6 T cell receptor beta chains were all read from a single sample in a study of CD8 T cells in ankylosing spondylitis. TCRdb reanalysed the 5' RACE reads using MiXCR and keeps one entry per CDR3 protein. Altogether some 250,000 distinct CDR3 sequences are present, 20% to 30% being singletons, with the ten largest covering 0.6% to 0.75%. Material: blood, either unsorted or a sorted T cell fraction (not recorded which). These receptors originate from a male donor with ankylosing spondylitis or in good health (not recorded which).

This chain uses TRBV24-1 with TRBJ2-3, with D possibly being TRBD1 (5 bases). V was shortened by 0 bases and J by 5 bases, with 14 bases between the two germline ends. CDR3 size: 16 residues. Germline CDR1 is KGHDR and CDR2 is SFDVKD. Here the CDR3 DNA reads TGTGCCACCAGTGATTTGGACAGCCTTTTCCGAGATACGCAGTATTTT. Protein: CATSDLDSLFRDTQYF.

The chain joins TRBV7-2 to TRBJ1-2, with 7 bases matching TRBD1. This CDR3 spans 15 amino acids. J gave up 4 bases and V 1 base, and 6 bases lay outside the gene matches. Germline V gene sequence: CDR1 SGHTA, CDR2 FQGNSA. CDR3 nucleotides: TGTGCCAGCAGCTTAGGGCAGGGGGTTATCTATGGCTACACCTTC. This gives the protein CASSLGQGVIYGYTF.

The sample holds many counts of this clonotype. The chain employs TRBV24-1 and TRBJ2-5, with 12 bases lining up with TRBD2. From germline, CDR1 is KGHDR and CDR2 SFDVKD. This CDR3 has 16 amino acids. J was trimmed by 2 bases and V by 3 bases; bases with no gene match: 3. CDR3 amino acids: CATSDTSGGQQETQYF. In DNA form, the CDR3 reads TGTGCCACCAGTGATACTAGCGGGGGGCAGCAAGAGACCCAGTACTTC.

This chain links TRBV28 with TRBJ2-2; D possibly corresponds to TRBD1 (7 bases). The CDR3 runs 17 residues. Germline CDR1 MDHEN, CDR2 SYDVKM. Trimming shortened V by 5 bases and J by 4 bases, and 20 bases separated the two germline ends. The CDR3 loop is CASSPPGPGGTTGELFF. The CDR3 nucleotides are TGTGCCAGCAGTCCCCCTGGGCCAGGGGGGACCACCGGGGAGCTGTTTTTT.

The chain recombines TRBV5-1 with TRBJ2-1; D not certain. Trimming pared 0 bases from V and 9 bases from J, leaving 13 bases between. Germline values: CDR1 SGHRS, CDR2 YFSETQ. The CDR3 loop spans 14 amino acids. The CDR3 loop is CASSLEVPSGEQFF. As DNA, the CDR3 is TGCGCCAGCAGCTTGGAGGTGCCCTCCGGTGAGCAGTTCTTC.

The chain recombines TRBV6-1 with TRBJ2-6; D is undetermined. The germline gives CDR1 MNHNS, CDR2 SASEGT. The CDR3 length is 14 residues. Trimming shortened V by 6 bases and J by 5 bases, and 11 bases separated the two germline ends. DNA of the CDR3: TGTGCCAGCAGGTCGGCCCGGCGGGCCAACGTCCTGACTTTC. This sequence encodes CASRSARRANVLTF.